This entry concerns a single TCR beta chain. Its target is not known. It was via CD45RO/CCR7/CD25/CD127/CD95/CD27 that CD4+ naive, central memory, regulatory and stem cell-like memory cells were sorted. The isolated RNA, all of it, was reverse transcribed, so expressed TCRB transcripts were what got sequenced. Assay: immunoSEQ multiplex PCR; the TCRdb copy retains only in-frame clones and omits some. This table holds approximately 240,000 clones, roughly 17% found once. The data derive from a study of beta chain features in type 1 diabetes. The wider study: Comparable age, gender and cell yields were observed in patients relative to healthy donors. Study conclusions and caveats: PCR could preferentially amplify shorter templates, alike in patients and controls. Any HLA type influence on TCRB rearrangement was left unresolved here. Moderate but significant shortening of TCRB CDR3s was recorded in all four CD4+ subsets from Type 1 diabetes patients.

The germline V gene has CDR1 SEHNR and CDR2 FQNEAQ (reference sequence). Trimming removed 5 bases from V and 2 bases from J, with 15 bases in between. The CDR3 is 16 amino acids. The TCR comes from a man aged 30 to 39 with type 1 diabetes. This chain uses TRBV7-9 with TRBJ2-2; tentatively, D is TRBD2 (5 bases). Sequencing was done on a sample of naive CD4+ T cells from blood. CDR3 sequence (DNA): TGTGCCAGCAGCCCGATCAGAGGGAGTAACACCGGGGAGCTGTTTTTT. Its protein product is CASSPIRGSNTGELFF.